Listed below are T cell receptor beta chains from one sample, sequenced in a study of blood T cell repertoires in COVID-19. Sequenced by immunoSEQ multiplex PCR; TCRdb stores in-frame clones only, minus some. The sample includes roughly 420,000 clones, 70% to 90% seen only once; the top ten take approximately 1%. Sequencing input: PBMCs or T cells enriched from blood (not recorded which). Receptor source: a young woman with acute COVID-19. Each CDR3 is given with its conserved first and last residue. The D gene is left open where the match is weak. Only part of the rows carry a size: once, few, many, or a class if the clone is expanded.

d_gene	abundance	v_gene	j_gene	CDR3nt	CDR3aa
.	.	TRBV14	TRBJ2-6	TGTGCCAGCAGCCGGACACAGGGCCCGAGCTCTGGGGCCAACGTCCTGACTTTC	CASSRTQGPSSGANVLTF
TRBD1	.	TRBV5-1	TRBJ1-1	TGCGCCAGCAGCTTTAACAGGGGAGGGAACACTGAAGCTTTCTTT	CASSFNRGGNTEAFF
TRBD1	.	TRBV9	TRBJ1-5	TGTGCCAGCAGCCTGACAGGGGTGAGCAATCAGCCCCAGCATTTT	CASSLTGVSNQPQHF
.	.	TRBV24-1	TRBJ2-1	TGTGCCACAAGAGGTAAGGAAAACAATGAGCAGTTCTTC	CATRGKENNEQFF
.	once	TRBV6-5	TRBJ2-5	TGTGCCAGCAGTCGCGGTTCTGGCCAAGAGACCCAGTACTTC	CASSRGSGQETQYF
.	.	TRBV4-1	TRBJ1-4	TGCGCCAGCAGGAGTGGAGAAAATGAAAAACTGTTTTTT	CASRSGENEKLFF
TRBD2	once	TRBV5-1	TRBJ2-7	TGCGCCAGCAGCCGGACTAGCGGGGGTTACGAGCAGTACTTC	CASSRTSGGYEQYF
.	.	TRBV12-3/TRBV12-4	TRBJ1-1	TGTGCCAGCAGTTTAACGGTCTTCACTGAAGCTTTCTTT	CASSLTVFTEAFF
.	.	TRBV2	TRBJ2-7	TGTGCCAGCACGATTTCCGGGTCCGAGCAGTACTTC	CASTISGSEQYF
TRBD1	.	TRBV5-1	TRBJ1-5	TGCGCCAGCAGCTTGGTGGCAGGGGGAGGTCAGCCCCAGCATTTT	CASSLVAGGGQPQHF
TRBD2	.	TRBV5-1	TRBJ2-3	TGCGCCAGCAGCTTTGGGACTAGCGGGGGTTTGGGGACAGATACGCAGTATTTT	CASSFGTSGGLGTDTQYF
.	.	TRBV19	TRBJ2-7	TGTGCCAGTAGAGGGCGGGGTTCCTACGAGCAGTACTTC	CASRGRGSYEQYF
.	.	TRBV6-5	TRBJ1-3	TGTGCCAGCACTCCCACGGGTGGAGCAAACACCATATATTTT	CASTPTGGANTIYF
.	.	TRBV2	TRBJ1-5	TGTGCCAGCAGAGACAGAAGCAATCAGCCCCAGCATTTT	CASRDRSNQPQHF